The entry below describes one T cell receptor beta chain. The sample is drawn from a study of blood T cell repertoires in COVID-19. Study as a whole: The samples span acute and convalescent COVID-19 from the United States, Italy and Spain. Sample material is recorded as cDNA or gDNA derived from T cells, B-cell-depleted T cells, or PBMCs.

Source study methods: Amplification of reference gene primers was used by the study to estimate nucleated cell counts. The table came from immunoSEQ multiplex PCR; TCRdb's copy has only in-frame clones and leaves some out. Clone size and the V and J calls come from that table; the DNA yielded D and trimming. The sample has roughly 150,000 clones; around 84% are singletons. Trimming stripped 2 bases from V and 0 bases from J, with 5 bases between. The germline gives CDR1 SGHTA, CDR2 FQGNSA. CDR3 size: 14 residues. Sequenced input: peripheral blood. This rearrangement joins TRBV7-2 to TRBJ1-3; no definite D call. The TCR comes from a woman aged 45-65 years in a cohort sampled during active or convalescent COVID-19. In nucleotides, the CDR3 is TGTGCCAGCAGCTTACAGGTCTCTGGAAACACCATATATTTT. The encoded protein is CASSLQVSGNTIYF.